These T cell receptor beta chains were read from a single sample in a study of shared clonotypes between healthy human individuals. Libraries were prepared by immunoSEQ multiplex PCR; TCRdb keeps only in-frame clonotypes and omits some of them. The sample includes 300,000 to 400,000 clones, roughly 70% of them seen just once. Material: memory CD4+ T cells sorted from blood. All receptors come from a man in his thirties or forties in good health. CDR3s include the opening cysteine and the closing phenylalanine or tryptophan. A D gene is named only where the DNA matches it firmly. A row's size may be missing; if present it is once, few, many or a size class.

D,J,size,V,CDR3,DNA
NA,TRBJ2-2,NA,TRBV7-8,CASSLVDGELFF,TGTGCCAGCAGCTTAGTGGACGGGGAGCTGTTTTTT
TRBD2,TRBJ2-7,NA,TRBV10-2,CASSRAGASYEQYF,TGCGCCAGCAGTCGAGCGGGGGCCTCCTACGAGCAGTACTTC
NA,TRBJ2-3,NA,TRBV30,CALGGPGSTDTQYF,TGTGCCCTCGGGGGCCCGGGGAGCACAGATACGCAGTATTTT
NA,TRBJ2-3,NA,TRBV11-2,CASSPIRVNTQYF,TGTGCCAGCAGCCCAATTAGAGTAAATACGCAGTATTTT
NA,TRBJ1-3,NA,TRBV5-1,CASSLSGVPGNTIYF,TGCGCCAGCAGCTTGAGTGGGGTCCCGGGAAACACCATATATTTT
NA,TRBJ2-1,NA,TRBV6-6,CASSRAGDYNEQFF,TGTGCCAGCAGCCGTGCTGGAGATTACAATGAGCAGTTCTTC
NA,TRBJ1-5,NA,TRBV5-6,CASSLVGGNQPQHF,TGTGCCAGCAGCTTGGTGGGGGGCAATCAGCCCCAGCATTTT
NA,TRBJ2-3,few,TRBV2,CASSFQVESQYF,TGTGCCAGCAGCTTCCAGGTGGAATCGCAGTATTTT
NA,TRBJ2-5,NA,TRBV7-9,CASSFKETQYF,TGTGCCAGCAGCTTTAAAGAGACCCAGTACTTC
NA,TRBJ2-1,many,TRBV28,CASKNPGGVNEQFF,TGTGCCAGCAAGAACCCAGGGGGGGTCAATGAGCAGTTCTTC
NA,TRBJ2-5,NA,TRBV6-1,CASHWFGQETQYF,TGTGCCAGCCATTGGTTTGGCCAAGAGACCCAGTACTTC
TRBD1,TRBJ2-7,NA,TRBV10-3,CAISEGGQVSEQYF,TGTGCCATCAGTGAGGGGGGACAGGTGTCCGAGCAGTACTTC
NA,TRBJ1-1,once,TRBV2,CASKLNREDTEAFF,TGTGCCAGCAAACTTAACAGGGAGGACACTGAAGCTTTCTTT
NA,TRBJ2-7,NA,TRBV5-1,CASSPFPVASYEQYF,TGCGCCAGCAGCCCCTTCCCTGTTGCCAGCTACGAGCAGTACTTC
NA,TRBJ2-7,NA,TRBV19,CASSIAQNSYEQYF,TGTGCCAGTAGTATCGCACAGAACTCCTACGAGCAGTACTTC
NA,TRBJ2-5,many,TRBV7-9,CASSLEDWSKAQETQYF,TGTGCCAGCAGCTTAGAAGACTGGTCCAAAGCTCAAGAGACCCAGTACTTC
NA,TRBJ2-4,NA,TRBV5-1,CASSFGGRAKNIQYF,TGCGCCAGCAGCTTCGGGGGCCGAGCCAAAAACATTCAGTACTTC
NA,TRBJ1-1,NA,TRBV28,CASSPYTNTEAFF,TGTGCCAGCAGTCCCTATACGAACACTGAAGCTTTCTTT
NA,TRBJ2-7,NA,TRBV27,CASMNPGYEQYF,TGTGCCAGCATGAATCCGGGCTACGAGCAGTACTTC
TRBD1,TRBJ1-5,NA,TRBV7-9,CASSDLPRTGQGDQPQHF,TGTGCCAGCAGCGATCTACCCCGGACCGGGCAGGGGGATCAGCCCCAGCATTTT
TRBD1,TRBJ2-1,NA,TRBV7-9,CASRLDLRDRGHEQFF,TGTGCCAGCAGACTAGATTTAAGAGACAGGGGCCATGAGCAGTTCTTC
NA,TRBJ2-7,NA,TRBV18,CASSPEIQGHEQYF,TGTGCCAGCTCACCAGAGATACAGGGTCACGAGCAGTACTTC
NA,TRBJ1-4,NA,TRBV2,CASNGRVSEKLFF,TGTGCCAGCAATGGCAGGGTTAGTGAAAAACTGTTTTTT
NA,TRBJ1-1,NA,TRBV28,CASRGRLGTEAFF,TGTGCCAGCCGTGGGAGGTTGGGTACTGAAGCTTTCTTT
NA,TRBJ2-7,NA,TRBV4-3,CASSQGLSSSYEQYF,TGCGCCAGCAGCCAAGGTCTTTCCAGCTCCTACGAGCAGTACTTC
NA,TRBJ1-4,once,TRBV29-1,CSAKQPPDEKLFF,TGCAGCGCGAAGCAACCACCAGATGAAAAACTGTTTTTT
NA,TRBJ2-1,NA,TRBV19,CASSIGQNNEQFF,TGTGCCAGTAGTATTGGGCAGAACAATGAGCAGTTCTTC
TRBD1,TRBJ2-3,NA,TRBV4-1,CASSGTGLPTDTQYF,TGCGCCAGCAGCGGGACAGGGTTGCCGACAGATACGCAGTATTTT
NA,TRBJ2-3,NA,TRBV2,CASSVQGGTDTQYF,TGTGCCAGCAGTGTTCAGGGAGGAACAGATACGCAGTATTTT
TRBD1,TRBJ2-3,NA,TRBV6-5,CASREQGARRDTQYF,TGTGCCAGCAGGGAGCAGGGGGCGCGTAGAGATACGCAGTATTTT
TRBD2,TRBJ2-7,NA,TRBV6-5,CASSYVGTRESYEQYF,TGTGCCAGCAGTTACGTGGGGACTAGGGAGTCCTACGAGCAGTACTTC
NA,TRBJ1-2,once,TRBV29-1,CSVEESGRNYGYTF,TGCAGCGTTGAAGAAAGTGGGCGGAACTATGGCTACACCTTC
NA,TRBJ2-5,once,TRBV6-1,CASSTHDRTQETQYF,TGTGCCAGCAGTACACATGACAGAACACAAGAGACCCAGTACTTC
TRBD2,TRBJ2-3,NA,TRBV6-4,CASSRTSGSTDTQYF,TGTGCCAGCAGCAGGACTAGCGGGAGCACAGATACGCAGTATTTT
NA,TRBJ2-5,NA,TRBV18,CASSPALGETQYF,TGTGCCAGCTCACCGGCCCTCGGGGAGACCCAGTACTTC
NA,TRBJ2-1,NA,TRBV20-1,CSARARSEQFF,TGCAGTGCTAGAGCCCGGAGTGAGCAGTTCTTC
NA,TRBJ2-5,NA,TRBV5-8,CASSLSGKETQYF,TGTGCCAGCAGCTTGTCAGGAAAAGAGACCCAGTACTTC
NA,TRBJ1-2,NA,TRBV5-6,CASSLIELTSYGYTF,TGTGCCAGCAGCTTAATCGAACTCACCTCCTATGGCTACACCTTC
NA,TRBJ2-7,NA,TRBV27,CASSLYWTSYEQYF,TGTGCCAGCAGTTTATATTGGACCTCCTACGAGCAGTACTTC
NA,TRBJ1-5,NA,TRBV6-5,CASSDPTALNQPQHF,TGTGCCAGCAGCGACCCCACAGCACTCAATCAGCCCCAGCATTTT
NA,TRBJ1-4,NA,TRBV28,CASKIGGETNEKLFF,TGTGCCAGCAAGATCGGTGGGGAAACTAATGAAAAACTGTTTTTT
TRBD2,TRBJ2-3,NA,TRBV7-9,CASSRDPGLVNSDTQYF,TGTGCCAGCAGTCGAGATCCGGGACTAGTGAATTCAGATACGCAGTATTTT
TRBD2,TRBJ2-1,NA,TRBV11-3,CASSVLRTSGYNEQFF,TGTGCCAGCAGCGTCCTCCGGACTAGCGGGTACAATGAGCAGTTCTTC
NA,TRBJ2-7,NA,TRBV6-5,CASSYFGRGSDEQYF,TGTGCCAGCAGTTATTTCGGCAGGGGTTCAGACGAGCAGTACTTC
NA,TRBJ2-5,NA,TRBV19,CATTKTGTLQETQYF,TGTGCCACCACCAAGACAGGAACACTCCAAGAGACCCAGTACTTC
NA,TRBJ1-3,NA,TRBV7-2,CASSTDRFGSGNTIYF,TGTGCCAGCAGTACCGACAGGTTTGGATCTGGAAACACCATATATTTT
NA,TRBJ2-5,NA,TRBV29-1,CSTETGRETQYF,TGCAGCACCGAGACAGGCCGTGAGACCCAGTACTTC
NA,TRBJ2-5,many,TRBV5-1,CASSRETQETQYF,TGCGCCAGCAGTCGGGAGACCCAAGAGACCCAGTACTTC
TRBD1,TRBJ1-1,NA,TRBV7-9,CASSKQGGNTEAFF,TGTGCCAGCAGCAAACAGGGGGGGAACACTGAAGCTTTCTTT
NA,TRBJ2-2,once,TRBV18,CASSRGTELNTGELFF,TGTGCCAGCTCCCGCGGGACAGAACTAAACACCGGGGAGCTGTTTTTT
NA,TRBJ2-5,NA,TRBV5-4,CASSTGQQQETQYF,TGTGCCAGCAGCACAGGACAGCAGCAAGAGACCCAGTACTTC
TRBD1,TRBJ2-7,NA,TRBV6-5,CASRPGTGWYEQYF,TGTGCCAGCAGGCCAGGGACAGGGTGGTACGAGCAGTACTTC
NA,TRBJ2-2,NA,TRBV5-1,CASSTTGTGELFF,TGCGCCAGCAGCACAACAGGTACCGGGGAGCTGTTTTTT
NA,TRBJ1-4,few,TRBV2,CASRGTSAEKLFF,TGTGCCAGCAGGGGGACAAGTGCGGAAAAACTGTTTTTT
NA,TRBJ2-1,NA,TRBV20-1,CSARGRDEQFF,TGCAGTGCTAGAGGAAGGGATGAGCAGTTCTTC
TRBD1,TRBJ2-5,NA,TRBV10-1,CASIEGGQGKETQYF,TGCGCCAGCATTGAAGGGGGACAGGGCAAAGAGACCCAGTACTTC